This is a list of T cell receptor beta chains from one sample in a study of human T cells and chemical hapten exposure. TCRdb re-called the RACE reads with MiXCR, one entry per CDR3 protein. The repertoire holds 250,000 to 300,000 distinct CDR3 sequences, with roughly 7.4% as singletons. The input for sequencing was whole blood, taken in connection with sensitization to the hapten diphenylcyclopropenone (DPC). Receptor source: a man aged 18 to 29 with alopecia areata. Some clones in this sample may be carry-over from other donors' samples. Each CDR3 is given with its conserved first and last residue. The order of the fields is clone size, V gene, D gene, J gene, CDR3 DNA, CDR3 protein. D genes are given only for firm matches. Expanded clones are given a class, and other clones once, few, many or no size at all.

>NA|TRBV12-3/TRBV12-4|NA|TRBJ1-1
TGTGCCAGCAGCCCGACAGCCCTGAACACTGAAGCTTTCTTT
CASSPTALNTEAFF
>NA|TRBV6-6|TRBD1|TRBJ1-1
TGTGCCAGCAGGCTTACCGGACAGGGTTTGAACACTGAAGCTTTCTTT
CASRLTGQGLNTEAFF
>NA|TRBV7-8|NA|TRBJ2-7
TGTGCCAGCAGCCCCGGACGGGCCCCTCTGGAGCAGTACTTC
CASSPGRAPLEQYF
>NA|TRBV9|NA|TRBJ1-5
TGTGCCAGTCGGGGGGCCCGACCCCGTAATCAGCCCCAGCATTTT
CASRGARPRNQPQHF
>NA|TRBV9|TRBD1|TRBJ1-6
TGTGCCAGCAGTGTTATGACAGGGGGTTCACCCCTCCACTTT
CASSVMTGGSPLHF
>NA|TRBV14|NA|TRBJ2-1
TGTGCCAGCAGCCAAGTTCTAACAGGGTCGGCCTACAATGAGCAGTTCTTC
CASSQVLTGSAYNEQFF
>many|TRBV5-1|TRBD1|TRBJ2-2
TGCGCCAGCAGCGGGGAAAACAGGGGGCTGAACACCGGGGAGCTGTTTTTT
CASSGENRGLNTGELFF
>few|TRBV4-2|NA|TRBJ2-7
TGTGCCAGCAGCCAATGGGACCGGTACGAGCAGTACTTC
CASSQWDRYEQYF
>NA|TRBV6-5|NA|TRBJ2-1
TGTGCCAGCAGTTACTCGGGTGTATCGGGGGCCAATGAGCAGTTCTTC
CASSYSGVSGANEQFF
>NA|TRBV19|NA|TRBJ1-6
TGTGCCAGTAGTTCGGGACTCTATAATTCACCCCTCCACTTT
CASSSGLYNSPLHF
>NA|TRBV7-2|NA|TRBJ1-1
TGTGCCAGCAGCTTAGAAGCCGGCCTCCAAGCTTTCTTT
CASSLEAGLQAFF
>many|TRBV6-5|NA|TRBJ1-2
TGTGCCAGCAGTTACGATCAGGCCTCCTATGGCTACACCTTC
CASSYDQASYGYTF
>NA|TRBV6-5|NA|TRBJ1-6
TGTGCCAGCAGTACATCCATCCCTAATAATTCACCCCTCCACTTT
CASSTSIPNNSPLHF
>NA|TRBV6-2/TRBV6-3|TRBD1|TRBJ1-1
TGTGCCAGCTTCCGAAGACCCGGGACAGAGCCGAACACTGAAGCTTTCTTT
CASFRRPGTEPNTEAFF
>few|TRBV9|NA|TRBJ1-1
TGTGCCAGCAGTCAGGGCCCGAACACTGAAGCTTTCTTT
CASSQGPNTEAFF
>NA|TRBV11-2|TRBD1|TRBJ2-1
TGTGCCAGCAGTTGGGACAGGGGGCAAGATGAGCAGTTCTTC
CASSWDRGQDEQFF
>few|TRBV6-2/TRBV6-3|TRBD1|TRBJ1-2
TGTGCCAGCAGAACCGGGACAGGGACCTATGGCTACACCTTC
CASRTGTGTYGYTF
>few|TRBV29-1|TRBD2|TRBJ2-1
TGCAGCGTTGACGGACTAGCCCTCCGAGAGGAGCAGTTCTTC
CSVDGLALREEQFF
>NA|TRBV4-3|NA|TRBJ2-6
TGCGCCAGCAGCCAAGTCAGAACTGGGGCCAACGTCCTGACTTTC
CASSQVRTGANVLTF
>many|TRBV7-3|NA|TRBJ1-1
TGTGCCAGCAGCTTATCAGGGCCCCACACTGAAGCTTTCTTT
CASSLSGPHTEAFF
>NA|TRBV6-4|NA|TRBJ2-2
TGTGCCAGCAGTGACGCCTTGGGGAGTAGGGAGCTGTTTTTT
CASSDALGSRELFF
>NA|TRBV12-3/TRBV12-4|TRBD1|TRBJ1-1
TGTGCCAGCAGTCAGGGGGCGAGGGGCACTGAAGCTTTCTTT
CASSQGARGTEAFF
>few|TRBV7-9|TRBD2|TRBJ2-1
TGTGCCAGCAGGCCTAGCGGGGCCAAGTGGCATGAGCAGTTCTTC
CASRPSGAKWHEQFF
>many|TRBV4-1|NA|TRBJ1-5
TGCGCCAGCAGCCCACACCCAGGGGAGGGTCAGCCCCAGCATTTT
CASSPHPGEGQPQHF
>few|TRBV18|TRBD1|TRBJ1-2
TGTGCCAGCTCACCCAGGACAGGGGGACACTATGGCTACACCTTC
CASSPRTGGHYGYTF